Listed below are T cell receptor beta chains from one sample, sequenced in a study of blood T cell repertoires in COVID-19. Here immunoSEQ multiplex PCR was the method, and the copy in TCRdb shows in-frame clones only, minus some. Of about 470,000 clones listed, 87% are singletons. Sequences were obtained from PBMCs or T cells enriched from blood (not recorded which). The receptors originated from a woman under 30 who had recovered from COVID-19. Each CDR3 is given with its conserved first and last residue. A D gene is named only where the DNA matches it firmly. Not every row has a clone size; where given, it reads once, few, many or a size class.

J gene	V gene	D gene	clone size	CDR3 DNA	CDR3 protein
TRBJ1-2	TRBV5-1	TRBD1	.	TGCGCCAGCAGCTTGGGAGCGGGACAGGGGGCTAGTGGCTACACCTTC	CASSLGAGQGASGYTF
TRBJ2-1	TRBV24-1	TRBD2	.	TGTGCCACCAGTGATTCAAGTCTAGCGGACTACAATGAGCAGTTCTTC	CATSDSSLADYNEQFF
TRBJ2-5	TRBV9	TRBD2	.	TGTGCCAGCAGCGTAGTTTGCGTCCTAGCGGGGGCCTCCCACCAAGAGACCCAGTACTTC	CASSVVCVLAGASHQETQYF
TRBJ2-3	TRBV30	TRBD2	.	TGTGCCTGCACTAGCGGGCTCCACACAGATACGCAGTATTTT	CACTSGLHTDTQYF
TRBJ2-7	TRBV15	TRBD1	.	TGTGCCACCAGCAGAGTGGCCAGGGGGCACTCCTACGAGCAGTACTTC	CATSRVARGHSYEQYF
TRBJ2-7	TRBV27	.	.	TGTGCCAGCAGTTTAAGCGGGGGACAGGGTTTTCCCGACGAGCAGTACTTC	CASSLSGGQGFPDEQYF
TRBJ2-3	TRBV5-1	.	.	TGCGCCAGCAGCTTCGGACAGAGCACAGATACGCAGTATTTT	CASSFGQSTDTQYF
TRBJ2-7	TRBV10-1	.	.	TGCGCCAGCAGTGTGGGCAGGTCGGGATACGAGCAGTACTTC	CASSVGRSGYEQYF
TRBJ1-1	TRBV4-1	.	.	TGCGCCAGCAGCCCCCTCTTGAACACTGAAGCTTTCTTT	CASSPLLNTEAFF
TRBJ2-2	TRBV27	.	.	TGTGCCAGCTCCCTGGGGCTCGTCGGGGAGCTGTTTTTT	CASSLGLVGELFF
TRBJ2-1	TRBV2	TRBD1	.	TGTGCCAGCAGTGAAATTCCCGGGACAGGGTACAATGAGCAGTTCTTC	CASSEIPGTGYNEQFF
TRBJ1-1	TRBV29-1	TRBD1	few	TGCAGCGTCAGGACAGGGAAAACAAGAACTGAAGCTTTCTTT	CSVRTGKTRTEAFF
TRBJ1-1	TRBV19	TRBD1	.	TGTGCCAGTAGCAGACAGGGGGCGCGCACTGAAGCTTTCTTT	CASSRQGARTEAFF
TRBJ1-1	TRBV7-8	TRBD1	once	TGTGCCAGCAGCCCCCTGACAGGGAAAAAGGCTTTCTTT	CASSPLTGKKAFF
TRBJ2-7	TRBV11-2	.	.	TGTGCCAGCAGCCCGGGACTCCCCCTCGAGCAGTACTTC	CASSPGLPLEQYF
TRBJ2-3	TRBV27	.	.	TGTGCCGAAAGTCCAGGACAGTTGAACACAGATACGCAGTATTTT	CAESPGQLNTDTQYF
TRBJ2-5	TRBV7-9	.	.	TGTGCCAGCACCACAAGACAGGACGAAGAGACCCAGTACTTC	CASTTRQDEETQYF
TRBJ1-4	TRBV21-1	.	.	TGTGCCAGCAGAGAAGGGAGGGCTCGAGAAAAACTGTTTTTT	CASREGRAREKLFF
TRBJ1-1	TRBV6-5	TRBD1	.	TGTGCCAGCAGTACATACAGGGGCTCGCGTGAAGCTTTCTTT	CASSTYRGSREAFF
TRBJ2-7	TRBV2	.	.	TGTGCCAGCAGTGTAAACCGGGGCTACGAGCAGTACTTC	CASSVNRGYEQYF